The clone carrying this T cell receptor beta chain was seen a few times. Its target is unknown. Each 10 ml fresh peripheral blood draw supplied the PBMCs. Trimming cost V 1 base and J 4 bases, with 11 bases left between them. Germline values: CDR1 MNHNS, CDR2 SASEGT. The CDR3 is 15 residues long. RNA transcripts gave rise to amplified TCR beta CDR3 regions. With the HTBI primer set, the TCR CDR3 went through a first round of RT-PCR. TCRdb re-analysed the multiplex PCR reads in MiXCR, keeping a single row per CDR3 protein. The profile covers 600,000 to 900,000 distinct CDR3 sequences, with around 17% appearing a single time and under 10% taken by the ten largest. This sample was included in a study of T cells in Graves' hyperthyroidism and ophthalmopathy. Whole-study context: Peripheral blood was acquired at first diagnosis, ahead of any therapy whatsoever.

Whole-study results and caveats: Most clonotypes that expanded in the thyroid above 0.001 also showed up in blood.

The rearrangement links TRBV6-1 to TRBJ2-1, with D perhaps TRBD1 (6 bases). The source of this sequence is a man aged 18 to 35 with Graves' hyperthyroidism. The sample taken for sequencing was blood. This CDR3 reads CASSEEGVIYNEQFF. The CDR3 DNA is TGTGCCAGCAGTGAAGAGGGGGTCATATACAATGAGCAGTTCTTC.